This record covers a single T cell receptor beta chain. Time point in this sample: 2014-2015 season, pre-vaccination. The data stem from a study of follicular helper T cells after annual influenza vaccination. Sequencing of TCRB used Survey level resolution. Here immunoSEQ multiplex PCR was the method, and the copy in TCRdb shows in-frame clones only, minus some. The sample lists approximately 12,000 clones; around 80% were seen once. Germline V CDR1 and CDR2: MNHEY, SVGAGI. Trimming cost V 7 bases and J 1 base, with 10 bases left between them. The CDR3 is 13 amino acids. The starting material was CXCR5- memory CD4+ T cells sorted from blood, obtained on the day of influenza vaccination. This TCR was recovered from an adult who received the influenza vaccine. This chain joins TRBV6-5 and TRBJ1-1; D may be TRBD1 (5 bases). The CDR3 region has the DNA TGTGCCAGCACCCGGGGGGGGAACACTGAAGCTTTCTTT. This encodes CASTRGGNTEAFF.